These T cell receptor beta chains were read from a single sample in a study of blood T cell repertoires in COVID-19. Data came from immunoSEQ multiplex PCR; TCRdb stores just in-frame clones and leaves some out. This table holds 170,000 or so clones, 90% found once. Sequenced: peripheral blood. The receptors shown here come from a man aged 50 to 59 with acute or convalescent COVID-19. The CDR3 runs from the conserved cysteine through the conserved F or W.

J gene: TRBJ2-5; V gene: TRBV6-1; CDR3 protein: CASSEVGTGGKETQYF
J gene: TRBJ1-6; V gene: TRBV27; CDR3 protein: CASSFRGSYNSPLHF
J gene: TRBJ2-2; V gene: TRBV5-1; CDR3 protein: CASSSPGGEGAGELFF
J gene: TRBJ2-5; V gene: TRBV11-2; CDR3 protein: CASSSSGRLQETQYF
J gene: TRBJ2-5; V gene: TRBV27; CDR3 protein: CASSSASHSGMGQETQYF
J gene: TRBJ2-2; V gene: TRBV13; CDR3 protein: CASSERLLAGNTGELFF
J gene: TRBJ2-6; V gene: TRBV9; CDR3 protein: CASSVVAGGSGANVLTF
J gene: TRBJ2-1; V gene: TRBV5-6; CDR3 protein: CASSRRNEQFF
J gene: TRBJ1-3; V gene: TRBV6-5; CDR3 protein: CASSSSGQGYDTIYF
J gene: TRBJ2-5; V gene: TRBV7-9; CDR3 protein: CASSLATSSGETQYF
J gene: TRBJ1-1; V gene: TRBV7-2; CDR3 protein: CASSLSSNTEAFF
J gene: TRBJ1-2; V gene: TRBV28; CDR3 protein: CASKLRSGQGIRTYGYTF
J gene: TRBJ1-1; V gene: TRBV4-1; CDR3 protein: CASSPGGAFMNTEAFF
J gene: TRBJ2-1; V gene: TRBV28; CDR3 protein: CASRSGGRYNEQFF
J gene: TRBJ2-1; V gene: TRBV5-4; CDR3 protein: CASIKWQDNEQFF
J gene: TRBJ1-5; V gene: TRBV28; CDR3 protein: CASSPPVGFSNQPQHF
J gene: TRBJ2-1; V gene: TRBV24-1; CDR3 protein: CATSDPQGGRAVKYGEQFF
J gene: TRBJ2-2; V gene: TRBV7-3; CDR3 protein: CASSVAALRGVPGELFF
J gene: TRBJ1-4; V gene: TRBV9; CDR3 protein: CASSASNRGRNEKLFF
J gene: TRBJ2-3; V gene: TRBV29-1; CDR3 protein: CSVEGLAGTDTQYF
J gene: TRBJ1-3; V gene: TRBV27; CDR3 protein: CASSTRGSTGNTIYF
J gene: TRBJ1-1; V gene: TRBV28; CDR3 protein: CASRGRDRGPNTEAFF
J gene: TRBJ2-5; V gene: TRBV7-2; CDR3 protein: CASSPARAQETQYF
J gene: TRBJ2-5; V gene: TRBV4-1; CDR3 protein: CASSKGTGEETQYF
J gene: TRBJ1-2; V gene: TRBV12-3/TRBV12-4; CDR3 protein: CASSSGQGADTF